One sample yielded the 3 T cell receptor beta chains listed below, sequenced in a study of blood T cell repertoires in COVID-19. TCRdb's copy holds only in-frame clones and misses some; the assay was immunoSEQ multiplex PCR. The table has hundreds of thousands of clones, 65% to 85% seen once. Sequenced material: peripheral blood. The receptors here all came from a woman aged 25 to 45 with COVID-19, enrolled during active disease.

The chain joins TRBV29-1 to TRBJ2-3; no clear D. From germline, CDR1 is SQVTM and CDR2 ANQGSEA. The CDR3 has 13 residues. V was shortened by 3 bases and J by 0 bases, with 7 bases between the two germline ends. CDR3 protein: CSVDTTSTDTQYF. Here the CDR3 DNA reads TGCAGCGTTGACACGACTAGCACAGATACGCAGTATTTT.

The chain combines TRBV2 with TRBJ2-2, with 7 bases identical to TRBD1. The CDR3 has 16 amino acids. V was pared by 4 bases and J by 3 bases, with 8 bases of the junction left unmatched. CDR1 is SNHLY, CDR2 FYNNEI, per germline. The CDR3 DNA follows: TGTGCCAGCAGTGCAGAACCGGACAGGTACACCGGGGAGCTGTTTTTT. Translation: CASSAEPDRYTGELFF.

The chain joins TRBV19 to TRBJ2-4, with D unclear. Germline V CDR1 and CDR2: LNHDA, SQIVND (reference sequence). The CDR3 sequence is 16 residues long. V lost 4 bases to trimming and J lost 0 bases, with 13 bases between them. The CDR3, as DNA: TGTGCCAGTAGTACACCTGAGAGTCTAGCCAAAAACATTCAGTACTTC. Translating gives CASSTPESLAKNIQYF.